The clone carrying this T cell receptor beta chain occurred many times. No antigen is known for it. TCRdb reanalysed the 5' RACE reads using MiXCR and keeps one entry per CDR3 protein. The sample carries about 81,000 distinct CDR3 sequences, 3.5% to 4.5% recorded once. Sample time point: longitudinal time-point 3. The CDR3 extends over 14 amino acids. Germline CDR1 and CDR2: DFQATT and SNEGSKA (reference sequence). Trimming left V 6 bases short and J 8 bases short, with 17 bases between. This entry is derived from a study of neurological immune-mediated disorders. Broader study findings: The study found the most TCR clonal expansion in HTLV-1-associated myelopathy and the least in multiple sclerosis, below healthy controls. Neither clinical nor MRI features were associated with the multiple sclerosis repertoire cluster.

J is TRBJ1-6 and V is TRBV20-1, with D possibly matching TRBD1 (5 bases). This clonotype was obtained from a woman aged 60-75 years with multiple sclerosis. What was sequenced was PBMCs. The CDR3 DNA sequence: TGCAGTGCAAGGGACTCCGGCGGGGATTCACCCCTCCACTTT. This translates into CSARDSGGDSPLHF.